The 6 T cell receptor beta chains presented below share a single source sample, sequenced in a study of blood T cell repertoires in COVID-19. Using immunoSEQ multiplex PCR, the repertoire was profiled, and TCRdb retains in-frame clones only, with some absent. This sample has under 130,000 clones, with about 80% found just once. The sequencing sample was made of peripheral blood. All receptors come from a human donor in a cohort sampled during active or convalescent COVID-19.

This rearrangement joins TRBV18 to TRBJ2-7; 10 nucleotides agree with TRBD2. Germline CDR1 is KGHSH and CDR2 is LQKENI. The junction had 4 bases not matched to a gene; V was cut back by 3 bases and J by 5 bases. The CDR3 is 14 residues long. The CDR3 region has the DNA TGTGCCAGCTCACCGGGACTAGCGACCGACGAGCAGTACTTC. It specifies CASSPGLATDEQYF.

DNA of the CDR3: TGTGCCAGCAGCTTAGATCAGTCAGGGGAAGCTTTCTTT. It translates to CASSLDQSGEAFF. The chain is built from TRBV11-2 and TRBJ1-1, with D tentatively TRBD1 (5 bases). Per the germline V gene, CDR1 is SGHAT and CDR2 is FQNNGV. The CDR3 is 13 residues long. With 0 bases removed from V and 8 bases from J, the gap between germline ends came to 10 bases.

The V gene is TRBV12-3 or TRBV12-4, the J gene TRBJ1-3; no firm D call. CDR3 length: 13 amino acids. The V end was cut by 1 base, the J end by 8 bases, with 9 bases between. CDR3 DNA sequence: TGTGCCAGCAGTTTAGTGGCCCTAGACACCATATATTTT. This translates into CASSLVALDTIYF.

CDR3 amino acids: CASSLDSGGLDGNTIYF. The CDR3 DNA reads TGTGCCAGCAGCTTAGATTCGGGGGGCTTAGACGGAAACACCATATATTTT. The chain recombines TRBV11-2 with TRBJ1-3, with a tentative D call TRBD1 (6 bases). The length of the CDR3 is 17 residues. V was clipped by 0 bases and J by 4 bases, with 16 bases between them. Germline V gene sequence: CDR1 SGHAT, CDR2 FQNNGV.

J is TRBJ2-3 and V is TRBV12-3 or TRBV12-4; tentatively, D is TRBD2 (6 bases). V was shortened by 11 bases and J by 2 bases, with 11 bases between the two germline ends. The CDR3 has 12 residues. In DNA form, the CDR3 reads TGTGCCTCGGGGACTTCCACAGATACGCAGTATTTT. Residues: CASGTSTDTQYF.

The gene calls are TRBV6-5 and TRBJ1-1; D may be TRBD1 (5 bases). CDR3 length: 15 residues. Germline V gives CDR1 MNHEY, CDR2 SVGAGI. The V gene lost 2 bases and the J gene lost 4 bases, with 14 bases spanning the gap. The CDR3 coding sequence is TGTGCCAGCAGTTACGGGGGGGAAGGCGCCACTGAAGCTTTCTTT. Protein sequence: CASSYGGEGATEAFF.